These 32 T cell receptor beta chains came from one sample sequenced in a study of regulatory T cells in long-lasting Graves disease. To make TCR beta libraries, researchers used iRepertoire HTBI primers and Arm-PCR of CDR3 regions. TCRdb used MiXCR to reprocess the multiplex PCR reads, holding one entry per CDR3 protein. The table includes fewer than 450,000 distinct CDR3 sequences, roughly a quarter detected once. As to time point: persistent/refractory GD, antithyroid drugs over 5 years with positive TRAb. PBMC RNA served as the TCR library source. This specimen consisted of peripheral blood mononuclear cells (PBMCs), obtained when the disease was refractory, from a patient treated with antithyroid drugs. These receptors were collected from a female donor with Graves disease.

This clonotype was counted at least ten times. This chain joins TRBV28 and TRBJ2-7; TRBD2 matches 9 bases. The germline CDR1 and CDR2 sequences are MDHEN and SYDVKM. The trim removed 3 bases at V and 6 bases at J, leaving 12 bases unmatched. The CDR3 loop spans 16 amino acids. CDR3 residues: CASSFLGAGGRREQYF. In DNA, the CDR3 is TGTGCCAGCAGTTTCTTAGGGGCGGGAGGGAGGCGCGAGCAGTACTTC. Supplemented by reference TRBV28 and TRBJ2-7, the full variable domain reads DVKVTQSSRYLVKRTGEKVFLECVQDMDHENMFWYRQDPGLGLRLIYFSYDVKMKEKGDIPEGYSVSREKKERFSLILESASTNQTSMYLCASSFLGAGGRREQYFGPGTRLTVT.

This clonotype showed up just a few times. This chain uses TRBV6-1 with TRBJ2-7; TRBD2 aligns across 13 bases. This CDR3 has 16 amino acids. The germline CDR1 and CDR2 sequences are MNHNS and SASEGT. Germline trimming cut 6 bases from V and 4 bases from J; bases unmatched to any gene: 9. The CDR3, as DNA: TGTGCCAGCAGCGTTGAGGGACTAGCGGGATGGTACGAGCAGTACTTC. Amino acid sequence: CASSVEGLAGWYEQYF.

This clonotype has a handful of counts. The chain joins TRBV7-9 to TRBJ2-2; the D gene could be TRBD1 or TRBD2 (5 bases each). Looked up from germline, CDR1 is SEHNR and CDR2 is FQNEAQ (reference sequence). The CDR3 is 14 amino acids. Trimming stripped 0 bases from V and 7 bases from J, with 9 bases between. CDR3 sequence: CASSLAGTGGELFF. CDR3 nucleotide sequence: TGTGCCAGCAGCTTAGCCGGGACGGGCGGGGAGCTGTTTTTT.

This clonotype was detected only once. The chain is built from TRBV20-1 and TRBJ2-3; 7 bases fit TRBD2. J lost 4 bases, V lost 5 bases, and 9 bases had no gene match. CDR1 and CDR2 from the germline V gene are DFQATT and SNEGSKA (reference sequence). This CDR3 comprises 14 residues. CDR3 in DNA: TGCAGTGCTCCAAGGGGAGGGAGTGCAGATACGCAGTATTTT. This codes for CSAPRGGSADTQYF.

Ten or more counts support this clonotype. The gene calls are TRBV6-1 and TRBJ1-5, with D possibly being TRBD1 (6 bases). CDR3 length: 14 amino acids. Germline CDR1 MNHNS, CDR2 SASEGT. Trimming removed 5 bases from V and 3 bases from J, with 11 bases in between. DNA of the CDR3: TGTGCCAGCAGTACCCAGGGGTTCAATCAGCCCCAGCATTTT. Its protein is CASSTQGFNQPQHF.

This clonotype was counted at least ten times. The V call is TRBV3-1, the J call TRBJ1-2; D is unresolved. The CDR3 totals 13 residues. Trimming removed 3 bases from V and 7 bases from J, with 12 bases in between. The germline gives CDR1 LGHDT, CDR2 YNNKEL (reference sequence). CDR3 loop: CASSHQDSSGYTF. The CDR3 DNA reads as TGTGCCAGCAGCCACCAGGATTCGAGTGGCTACACCTTC. Filled out from reference TRBV3-1 and TRBJ1-2, the complete variable domain reads DTAVSQTPKYLVTQMGNDKSIKCEQNLGHDTMYWYKQDSKKFLKIMFSYNNKELIINETVPNRFSPKSPDKAHLNLHINSLELGDSAVYFCASSHQDSSGYTFGSGTRLTVV.

Many counts were recorded for this clonotype. The chain links TRBV12-3 or TRBV12-4 to TRBJ1-1, with D uncertain. The V end lost 5 bases, the J end lost 7 bases, and 11 bases lay between the germline ends. The CDR3 is 12 residues long. CDR3 protein: CASSPDRVEAFF. CDR3 nucleotide sequence: TGTGCCAGCAGTCCCGATAGGGTTGAAGCTTTCTTT.

The table lists this clonotype with a few counts. CDR3 region: CASSPLAGVPTGELFF. CDR3 coding DNA: TGTGCCAGCAGCCCATTAGCGGGAGTGCCCACCGGGGAGCTGTTTTTT. This rearrangement joins TRBV7-9 to TRBJ2-2, with 9 bases matching TRBD2. CDR1 and CDR2 (germline): SEHNR, FQNEAQ (reference sequence). V gave up 5 bases and J gave up 4 bases; unmatched junction bases: 8. This CDR3 spans 16 amino acids.

This clonotype showed up many times. The chain has TRBV30 and TRBJ1-2, with D unclear. The V and J ends lost 0 bases and 7 bases respectively, with 15 bases between them. From germline, CDR1 is GTSNPN and CDR2 SVGIG (reference sequence). The CDR3 is made up of 14 amino acids. CDR3 protein: CAWSVHLLGGGYTF. In nucleotides, the CDR3 is TGTGCCTGGAGTGTACACCTCCTAGGCGGTGGCTACACCTTC.

This clonotype was observed a few times. This sequence joins TRBV20-1 and TRBJ1-5, with 10 bases identical to TRBD1. Trimming removed 2 bases from V and 0 bases from J; junction bases left unmatched: 4. This CDR3 has 16 residues. Germline loops: CDR1 DFQATT, CDR2 SNEGSKA (reference sequence). CDR3: CSARKGTGDSNQPQHF. The CDR3 bases are TGCAGTGCTAGAAAGGGGACAGGGGATAGCAATCAGCCCCAGCATTTT.

This clonotype was counted a single time. It may be a read error: a sequence one base away is much more abundant. The gene calls are TRBV20-1 and TRBJ2-4; D is uncertain. Per the germline V gene, CDR1 is DFQATT and CDR2 is SNEGSKA (reference sequence). CDR3 size: 11 residues. In nucleotides, the CDR3 is TGCAGTGCTAGAGGACCCAATGAGCAGCTCTTC. This encodes CSARGPNEQLF.

This clonotype was found a few times. V and J are TRBV29-1 and TRBJ2-2; either TRBD1 or TRBD2 may fit D (5 bases each). This CDR3 spans 11 amino acids. Deletions cut 4 bases from V and 7 bases from J, with 7 bases between. The V gene's germline CDR1 is SQVTM and CDR2 ANQGSEA. CDR3 sequence reads: CSVGGVGELFF. The CDR3 coding sequence is TGCAGCGTTGGAGGGGTCGGGGAGCTGTTTTTT.

This clonotype was picked up a small number of times. The gene calls are TRBV24-1 and TRBJ2-5; 13 bases fit TRBD2. Germline V CDR1 and CDR2: KGHDR, SFDVKD. V was clipped by 5 bases and J by 1 base; unmatched bases: 3. The CDR3 is made up of 16 amino acids. DNA of the CDR3: TGTGCCACCAGTGGCGGACTAGCGGGGGCCCAAGAGACCCAGTACTTC. It encodes CATSGGLAGAQETQYF.

This chain joins TRBV2 and TRBJ1-5; 7 bases align to TRBD1. The CDR3 extends over 13 amino acids. V lost 8 bases and J lost 5; bases outside the gene matches: 6. CDR1 and CDR2 (germline): SNHLY, FYNNEI. As DNA, the CDR3 is TGTGCCAGCGGGACAGACAATGATCAGCCCCAGCATTTT. Its protein is CASGTDNDQPQHF. Complete variable domain (other parts from reference TRBV2 and TRBJ1-5): EPEVTQTPSHQVTQMGQEVILRCVPISNHLYFYWYRQILGQKVEFLVSFYNNEISEKSEIFDDQFSVERPDGSNFTLKIRSTKLEDSAMYFCASGTDNDQPQHFGDGTRLSIL.

The rearrangement uses TRBV20-1 and TRBJ2-7; possible D gene TRBD2, 5 bases. V was pared by 0 bases and J by 1 base, with 13 bases between. CDR3 length: 15 residues. Germline CDR1 DFQATT, CDR2 SNEGSKA (reference sequence). The DNA of the CDR3 is TGCAGTGCTAGAGATCAACTCCGGGGATCCTACGAGCAGTACTTC. The encoded protein is CSARDQLRGSYEQYF.

The chain is built from TRBV7-2 and TRBJ1-4; 10 nucleotides align to TRBD1. After removal of 2 bases from V and 12 bases from J, the junction contained 9 bases not matched to a gene. The CDR3 has 15 amino acids. CDR1 SGHTA and CDR2 FQGNSA come from the germline V gene. For the CDR3, the DNA is TGTGCCAGCAGCTTATCGGGACAGGGGAACGAACAACTGTTTTTT. Amino acid sequence: CASSLSGQGNEQLFF.

This clonotype has at least ten counts. The chain employs TRBV3-1 and TRBJ2-5, with 11 bases lining up with TRBD2. Germline-derived CDR1 and CDR2 are LGHDT and YNNKEL (reference sequence). CDR3 size: 16 residues. V trimming: 3 bases; J trimming: 2 bases; junction bases outside the gene matches: 5. The CDR3 DNA reads TGTGCCAGCAGCCATCCTAGCGGGAGGCTACAAGAGACCCAGTACTTC. The encoded protein is CASSHPSGRLQETQYF.

There are a few counts of this clonotype. The chain joins TRBV3-1 to TRBJ2-4, with no clear D. The V end lost 3 bases, the J end lost 7 bases, and 7 bases lay between the germline ends. CDR3 length equals 12 residues. Germline CDR1 is LGHDT and CDR2 is YNNKEL (reference sequence). The CDR3 region is CASSHGRNIQYF. In nucleotides, the CDR3 is TGTGCCAGCAGCCATGGCCGGAACATTCAGTACTTC.

The chain is built from TRBV29-1 and TRBJ2-1; D not certain. Germline CDR1 reads SQVTM; CDR2 reads ANQGSEA. This CDR3 is built from 11 residues. This chain's CDR3 is CSSGSVYEQFF. CDR3 nucleotides: TGCAGTTCTGGATCGGTGTATGAGCAGTTCTTC.

At least ten counts were recorded for this clonotype. The chain joins TRBV6-2 or TRBV6-3 to TRBJ2-6; maybe TRBD1 (6 bases). V was trimmed by 2 bases and J by 2 bases, leaving 16 bases between them. The CDR3 runs to 18 residues. CDR1 MNHEY and CDR2 SVGEGT come from the germline V gene. The CDR3 nucleotides are TGTGCCAGCAGTTACCGAAGGACAGTACTTGCTGGGGCCAACGTCCTGACTTTC. This translates into CASSYRRTVLAGANVLTF.

Ten or more counts support this clonotype. The chain employs TRBV6-5 and TRBJ1-2, with D unresolved. The CDR3 is 14 residues long. V gave up 0 bases and J gave up 2 bases, with 7 bases separating them. CDR1 is MNHEY, CDR2 SVGAGI, per germline. The CDR3 reads CASSYSTGNYGYTF. The CDR3 DNA follows: TGTGCCAGCAGTTACTCGACGGGGAACTATGGCTACACCTTC.

The chain is built from TRBV11-2 and TRBJ2-7, with D possibly matching TRBD2 (6 bases). V was shortened by 5 bases and J by 3 bases, with 20 bases between the two germline ends. CDR3 length: 16 amino acids. Germline CDR1 and CDR2: SGHAT and FQNNGV. This chain's CDR3 is CASSRTDYSRSYEQYF. The CDR3 region has the DNA TGTGCCAGCAGCCGCACGGACTACTCACGTAGCTACGAGCAGTACTTC.

The chain couples TRBV11-2 to TRBJ2-3; TRBD2 might be the D (5 bases). The CDR3 runs to 15 residues. The V gene lost 5 bases and the J gene lost 5 bases, with 17 bases spanning the gap. The germline CDR1 and CDR2 sequences are SGHAT and FQNNGV. The CDR3 DNA reads TGTGCCAGCAGCCCCCCAGGCCTCGGAGGAGATACGCAGTATTTT. Its protein product is CASSPPGLGGDTQYF.

The V call is TRBV3-1, the J call TRBJ2-7, with D unresolved. Germline-derived CDR1 and CDR2 are LGHDT and YNNKEL (reference sequence). V was shortened by 3 bases and J by 6 bases, with 12 bases between the two germline ends. There are 13 residues in the CDR3. CDR3 residues: CASSQPGGCEQYF. Written as DNA, the CDR3 is TGTGCCAGCAGCCAGCCTGGTGGATGCGAGCAGTACTTC.

This clonotype was seen ten or more times. The V gene is TRBV2, the J gene TRBJ1-1; D not resolved. The CDR3 loop spans 13 amino acids. From germline, CDR1 is SNHLY and CDR2 FYNNEI. Trimming took off 3 bases at V and 4 bases at J, with 9 bases between the two ends. CDR3 sequence reads: CASSDMGSTEAFF. In DNA, the CDR3 is TGTGCCAGCAGTGATATGGGGAGCACTGAAGCTTTCTTT. Together with reference TRBV2 and TRBJ1-1, the CDR3 gives the full variable domain: EPEVTQTPSHQVTQMGQEVILRCVPISNHLYFYWYRQILGQKVEFLVSFYNNEISEKSEIFDDQFSVERPDGSNFTLKIRSTKLEDSAMYFCASSDMGSTEAFFGQGTRLTVV.

This clonotype was picked up many times. The V gene is TRBV12-3 or TRBV12-4, the J gene TRBJ2-6, with D perhaps TRBD1 (6 bases). This CDR3 has 15 residues. V was pared by 6 bases and J by 1 base, with 10 bases between. The CDR3 sequence is CASRQTGSGANVLTF. As DNA, the CDR3 is TGTGCCAGCAGACAAACAGGGTCTGGGGCCAACGTCCTGACTTTC.

The chain is built from TRBV20-1 and TRBJ2-7, with 7 bases that match TRBD2. The ends lost 5 bases at V and 5 bases at J; junction bases unmatched: 6. CDR3 length: 12 residues. Germline V lookup: CDR1 DFQATT, CDR2 SNEGSKA (reference sequence). CDR3 nucleotides: TGCAGTGCTGCCCGACGGGAGGACGAGCAGTACTTC. It codes for CSAARREDEQYF.

This clonotype was recorded at least ten times. This chain's CDR3 is CASSLRTAEAFF. The CDR3 DNA reads as TGTGCCAGCAGCCTGCGGACAGCTGAAGCTTTCTTT. The gene calls are TRBV7-2 and TRBJ1-1; possible D gene TRBD1, 6 bases. In germline, CDR1 is SGHTA, CDR2 FQGNSA. Deletions cut 5 bases from V and 6 bases from J, with 10 bases between. This CDR3 spans 12 amino acids. Looking up the rest from reference TRBV7-2 and TRBJ1-1 gives the full variable domain: GAGVSQSPSNKVTEKGKDVELRCDPISGHTALYWYRQSLGQGLEFLIYFQGNSAPDKSGLPSDRFSAERTGGSVSTLTIQRTQQEDSAVYLCASSLRTAEAFFGQGTRLTVV.

In its sample, this clonotype was seen a few times. The rearrangement uses TRBV19 and TRBJ2-2; TRBD2 is a possible D gene (6 bases). V was pared by 5 bases and J by 3 bases, with 16 bases between. Looked up from germline, CDR1 is LNHDA and CDR2 is SQIVND (reference sequence). The CDR3 contains 16 residues. The CDR3 DNA reads as TGTGCCAGTAGTCCATTGACTAGGAAGGACACCGGGGAGCTGTTTTTT. This translates into CASSPLTRKDTGELFF.

There are a few counts of this clonotype. This rearrangement joins TRBV5-1 to TRBJ2-2, with D unclear. V lost 3 bases to trimming and J lost 6 bases, with 9 bases between them. The germline gives CDR1 SGHRS, CDR2 YFSETQ. The CDR3 loop spans 13 amino acids. The CDR3 DNA follows: TGCGCCAGCAGCTCGGAGTATGCCGGGGAGCTGTTTTTT. It encodes CASSSEYAGELFF.

This clonotype was seen more than once but under ten times. The chain has TRBV20-1 and TRBJ1-1; tentative D call: TRBD1 (5 bases). This CDR3 comprises 13 residues. Trimming pared 6 bases from V and 1 base from J, leaving 12 bases between. Germline CDR1 reads DFQATT; CDR2 reads SNEGSKA (reference sequence). The CDR3 bases are TGCAGTGCAAAAAGAGGGGCGAACACTGAAGCTTTCTTT. Residues: CSAKRGANTEAFF.

This chain links TRBV20-1 with TRBJ2-5, with D hard to call. From germline, CDR1 is DFQATT and CDR2 SNEGSKA (reference sequence). Trimming pared 2 bases from V and 2 bases from J, leaving 12 bases between. The CDR3 is 14 amino acids. The CDR3 is CSARSPVSQETQYF. CDR3 in DNA: TGCAGTGCTAGATCTCCAGTGTCGCAAGAGACCCAGTACTTC.